The clone carrying this T cell receptor (beta chain) has just one count. The data are from a study of blood T cell repertoires in COVID-19. Overall study context: Samples representing acute and convalescent COVID-19 were sourced from the United States, Italy and Spain. PBMCs, B-cell-depleted T cells, or T cells were the source of the cDNA or gDNA that made up the material.

Per the germline V gene, CDR1 is LGHNA and CDR2 is YSLEER. The V end was cut by 0 bases, the J end by 8 bases, with 11 bases between. The CDR3 runs 14 residues. Generated by immunoSEQ multiplex PCR, the TCRdb table keeps only in-frame clones and is missing some. The data contain 120,000 to 150,000 clones, about nine tenths of them singletons. Cohort allocation depended upon clinical history that participants reported. Exposed study participants had met a COVID-19 case within 2 weeks before entry. The chain is built from TRBV4-3 and TRBJ2-1, with D possibly matching TRBD2 (5 bases). This TCR was sampled from a woman in her forties who had been exposed to COVID-19. Sequencing was done on a sample of PBMCs or T cells enriched from blood (not recorded which). CDR3 sequence (DNA): TGCGCCAGCAGCCAAGATTCGGGAAAGGATGAGCAGTTCTTC. Translation gives CASSQDSGKDEQFF.